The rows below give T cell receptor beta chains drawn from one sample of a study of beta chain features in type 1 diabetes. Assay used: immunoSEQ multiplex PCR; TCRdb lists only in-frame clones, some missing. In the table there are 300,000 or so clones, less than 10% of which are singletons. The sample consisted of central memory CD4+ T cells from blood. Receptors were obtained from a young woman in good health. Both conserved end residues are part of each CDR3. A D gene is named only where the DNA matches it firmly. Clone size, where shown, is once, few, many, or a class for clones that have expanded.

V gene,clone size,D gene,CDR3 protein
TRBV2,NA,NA,CASSRRDYGYTF
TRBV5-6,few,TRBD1,CASSWTGIIYEQYF
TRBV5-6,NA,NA,CASSLMSGKYQISYEQYF
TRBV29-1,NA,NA,CSAHGGGETQYF
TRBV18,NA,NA,CASSPKTAQETQYF
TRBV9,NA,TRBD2,CASSVGVVAGEKENIQYF
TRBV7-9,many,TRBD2,CASSRNPGLAGGLLTQYF
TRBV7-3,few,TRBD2,CASSSGIRETQYF
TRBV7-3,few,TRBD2,CASSPGLAGYGDTQYF
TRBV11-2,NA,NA,CASSPLSGRGRDTQYF
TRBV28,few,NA,CASSPGSLAKNIQYF
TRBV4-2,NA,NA,CASSQDLRADTQYF
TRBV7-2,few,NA,CASSLAFGPTGRHEQFF
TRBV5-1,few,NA,CASSLVGSTGELFF
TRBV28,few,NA,CASSVFNPGSYEQYF
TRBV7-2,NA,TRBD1,CASSSGTGSREEQYF